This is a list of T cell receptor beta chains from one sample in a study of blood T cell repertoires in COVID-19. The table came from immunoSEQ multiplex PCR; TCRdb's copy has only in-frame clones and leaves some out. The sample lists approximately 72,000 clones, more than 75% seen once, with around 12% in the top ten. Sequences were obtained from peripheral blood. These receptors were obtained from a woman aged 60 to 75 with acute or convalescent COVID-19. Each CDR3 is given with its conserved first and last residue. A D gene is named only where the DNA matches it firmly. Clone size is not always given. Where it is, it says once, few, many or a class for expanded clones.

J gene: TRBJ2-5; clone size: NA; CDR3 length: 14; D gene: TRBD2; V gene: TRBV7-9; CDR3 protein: CASSWGTSMETQYF; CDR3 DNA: TGTGCCAGCAGCTGGGGGACTAGTATGGAGACCCAGTACTTC
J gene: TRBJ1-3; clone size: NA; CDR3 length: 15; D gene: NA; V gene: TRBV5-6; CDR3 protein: CASSFRGSSGNTIYF; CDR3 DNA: TGTGCCAGCAGCTTCAGGGGTTCGTCTGGAAACACCATATATTTT
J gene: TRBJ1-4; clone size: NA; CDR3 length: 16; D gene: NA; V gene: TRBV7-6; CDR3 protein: CASSSEALATNEKLFF; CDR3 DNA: TGTGCCAGCAGCTCTGAGGCTCTTGCAACTAATGAAAAACTGTTTTTT
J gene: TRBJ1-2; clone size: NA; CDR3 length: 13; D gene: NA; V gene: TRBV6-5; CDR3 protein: CATGRGSIEGYTF; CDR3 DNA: TGTGCCACCGGGAGAGGGAGTATTGAAGGCTACACCTTC
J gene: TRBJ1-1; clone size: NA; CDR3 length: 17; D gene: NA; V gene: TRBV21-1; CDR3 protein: CASSKHGTGERNTEAFF; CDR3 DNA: TGTGCCAGCAGCAAACACGGGACAGGGGAAAGGAACACTGAAGCTTTCTTT
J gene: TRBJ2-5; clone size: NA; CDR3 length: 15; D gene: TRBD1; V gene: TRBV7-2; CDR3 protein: CASSAGQGFLETQYF; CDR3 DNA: TGTGCCAGCAGCGCGGGACAGGGGTTTCTGGAGACCCAGTACTTC
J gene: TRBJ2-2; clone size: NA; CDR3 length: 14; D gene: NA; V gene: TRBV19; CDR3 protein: CASSLRRLPGELFF; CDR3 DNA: TGTGCCAGTAGCCTGAGGAGGCTCCCCGGGGAGCTGTTTTTT
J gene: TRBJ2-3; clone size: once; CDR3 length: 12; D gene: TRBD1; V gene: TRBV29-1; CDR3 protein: CSVGQATDTQYF; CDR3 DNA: TGCAGCGTAGGACAGGCCACAGATACGCAGTATTTT
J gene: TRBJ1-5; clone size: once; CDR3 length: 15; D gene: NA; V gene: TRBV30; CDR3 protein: CAWSVGGQSNQPQHF; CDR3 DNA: TGTGCCTGGAGTGTAGGTGGACAGTCCAATCAGCCCCAGCATTTT
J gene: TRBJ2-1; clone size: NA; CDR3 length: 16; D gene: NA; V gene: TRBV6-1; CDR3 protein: CASSDTGKVPRNEQFF; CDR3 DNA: TGTGCCAGCAGTGACACCGGGAAAGTACCGAGGAATGAGCAGTTCTTC
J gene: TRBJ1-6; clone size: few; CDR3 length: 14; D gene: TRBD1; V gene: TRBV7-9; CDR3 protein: CASSLTTGNSPLHF; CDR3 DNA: TGTGCCAGCAGCCTAACGACAGGGAATTCACCCCTCCACTTT
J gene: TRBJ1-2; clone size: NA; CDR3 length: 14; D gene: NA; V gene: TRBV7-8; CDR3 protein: CASSLGGQLWGYTF; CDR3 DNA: TGTGCCAGCAGCCTAGGGGGACAACTATGGGGCTACACCTTC
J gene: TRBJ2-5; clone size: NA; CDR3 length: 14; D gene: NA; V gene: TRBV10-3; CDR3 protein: CATNGGPLAETQYF; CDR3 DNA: TGTGCCACCAACGGGGGGCCGCTAGCAGAGACCCAGTACTTC
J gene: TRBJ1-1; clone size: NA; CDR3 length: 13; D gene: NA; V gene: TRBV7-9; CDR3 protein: CASRTQMNTEAFF; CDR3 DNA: TGTGCCAGCAGGACACAAATGAACACTGAAGCTTTCTTT
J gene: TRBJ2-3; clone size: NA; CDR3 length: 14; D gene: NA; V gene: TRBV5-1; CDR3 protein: CASSLATPTDTQYF; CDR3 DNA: TGCGCCAGCAGCTTGGCCACTCCCACAGATACGCAGTATTTT